Below are 29 T cell receptor beta chains sequenced from a single sample in a study of blood T cell repertoires in COVID-19. Repertoires were generated with immunoSEQ multiplex PCR, while TCRdb's copy carries only in-frame clones and drops some. The sample holds under 400,000 clones, approximately 90% seen once. The specimen sequenced was peripheral blood. The receptors here all came from a woman aged 60-70 years with COVID-19, enrolled during active disease.

This clone was detected a few times. The gene calls are TRBV7-2 and TRBJ1-1; D possibly corresponds to TRBD1 (6 bases). The CDR3 spans 15 residues. Per germline, CDR1 SGHTA and CDR2 FQGNSA. V was clipped by 5 bases and J by 1 base, with 14 bases between them. The CDR3 here is CASSTNRASNTEAFF. CDR3 nucleotide sequence: TGTGCCAGCAGCACAAACAGGGCCTCGAACACTGAAGCTTTCTTT. The complete variable domain, with remaining parts taken from reference TRBV7-2 and TRBJ1-1, reads GAGVSQSPSNKVTEKGKDVELRCDPISGHTALYWYRQSLGQGLEFLIYFQGNSAPDKSGLPSDRFSAERTGGSVSTLTIQRTQQEDSAVYLCASSTNRASNTEAFFGQGTRLTVV.

This chain joins TRBV12-5 and TRBJ2-1; 11 bases are a match to TRBD1. Trimming cost V 5 bases and J 8 bases; bases outside gene matches: 8. Germline CDR1 is LGHNT and CDR2 is FRNRAP. The CDR3 covers 15 residues. The CDR3 here is CASGAGQGASDEQFF. The CDR3 nucleotides read TGTGCTAGTGGTGCTGGACAGGGGGCTTCCGATGAGCAGTTCTTC.

Concerning this clone itself: In the same sample, other DNA sequences code for this CDR3. V usage is TRBV6-5 and J usage is TRBJ1-3; the D is unclear. V lost 5 bases and J lost 4, with 9 bases in between. Germline CDR1 and CDR2: MNHEY and SVGAGI. CDR3 size: 13 residues. The DNA for the CDR3 is TGTGCCAGCAGTCGTACCGCGGGAAACACCATATATTTT. This gives the protein CASSRTAGNTIYF.

V and J are TRBV6-1 and TRBJ1-1; a weak D match, TRBD1 (6 bases). This CDR3 comprises 15 residues. Germline V gives CDR1 MNHNS, CDR2 SASEGT. Trimming removed 2 bases at V and 6 bases at J, with 16 bases between. CDR3: CASSELQGTLSEAFF. In DNA form, the CDR3 reads TGTGCCAGCAGTGAACTACAGGGCACCTTGTCTGAAGCTTTCTTT.

As DNA, the CDR3 is TGTGCCAGCAGCCGCGATGACAGGAGCTACTATGGCTACACCTTC. This encodes CASSRDDRSYYGYTF. The rearrangement joins TRBV6-5 to TRBJ1-2, with D perhaps TRBD1 (6 bases). The CDR3 extends over 15 amino acids. CDR1 and CDR2 (germline): MNHEY, SVGAGI. Trimming removed 6 bases from V and 3 bases from J, with 17 bases in between.

The chain is built from TRBV3-1 (or the pseudogene TRBV3-2) and TRBJ2-7, with D possibly TRBD2 on 6 matching bases. The CDR3 is 15 residues long. Germline V lookup: CDR1 LGHDT, CDR2 YNNKEL (reference sequence). V was cut by 1 base and J by 3 bases, with 13 bases left in between. The CDR3 reads CASSQAGGVFYEQYF. The CDR3 nucleotides read TGTGCCAGCAGCCAAGCGGGCGGGGTATTCTACGAGCAGTACTTC.

This rearrangement joins TRBV4-1 to TRBJ2-7; the match to TRBD1 covers 9 bases. The V gene's germline CDR1 is MGHRA and CDR2 YSYEKL. This CDR3 is 14 amino acids long. Unmatched junction bases numbered 4, after V lost 1 base and J lost 6 bases. DNA of the CDR3: TGCGCCAGCAGCCAAGGGGGACAGGGAGGCGAGCAGTACTTC. Translation gives CASSQGGQGGEQYF.

The chain uses TRBV10-3 and TRBJ1-3, with 9 nucleotides matching TRBD1. The V gene's germline CDR1 is ENHRY and CDR2 SYGVKD. The CDR3 consists of 12 residues. After removal of 10 bases from V and 4 bases from J, the junction contained 2 bases not matched to a gene. CDR3 residues: CATGQGGNTIYF. The CDR3 bases are TGTGCCACTGGACAGGGGGGAAACACCATATATTTT.

V is TRBV11-3 and J is TRBJ2-1; no definite D call. V shed 3 bases and J shed 8 bases, with 11 bases lying between them. The CDR3 consists of 13 residues. The germline V gene has CDR1 SGHNT and CDR2 YENEEA. The CDR3 DNA sequence: TGTGCCAGCAGCTTGTCGTTTCGGGATGAGCAGTTCTTC. Translating it yields CASSLSFRDEQFF.

The genes are TRBV14 and TRBJ2-1, with D tentatively TRBD2 (6 bases). Trimming took off 1 base at V and 6 bases at J, with 10 bases between the two ends. The CDR3 has 14 residues. The germline gives CDR1 SGHDN, CDR2 FVKESK. CDR3: CASSQALTSNEQFF. The CDR3 DNA reads as TGTGCCAGCAGCCAAGCCCTGACTAGCAATGAGCAGTTCTTC.

The chain couples TRBV5-1 to TRBJ2-4, with 7 bases lining up with TRBD2. V shed 5 bases and J 8 bases; nucleotides not matched to a gene: 10. The length of the CDR3 is 14 residues. Germline V gives CDR1 SGHRS, CDR2 YFSETQ. The CDR3 sequence: CASSLTGTKDIQYF. CDR3 coding DNA: TGCGCCAGCAGTTTAACCGGGACTAAAGACATTCAGTACTTC.

The V gene is TRBV6-5, the J gene TRBJ1-5, with TRBD1 matching over 8 bases. This CDR3 region has 14 residues. The J segment lost 3 bases and the V segment lost 6 bases, leaving 4 bases of the junction unmatched. The germline gives CDR1 MNHEY, CDR2 SVGAGI. Written as DNA, the CDR3 is TGTGCCAGCAGATCGACAGGGGACAATCAGCCCCAGCATTTT. Its translation: CASRSTGDNQPQHF.

The rearrangement joins TRBV5-1 to TRBJ1-2; no reliable D call. Trimming removed 0 bases from V and 0 bases from J, with 9 bases in between. Germline CDR1 is SGHRS and CDR2 is YFSETQ. CDR3 length: 15 residues. CDR3 loop: CASSLGGSTNYGYTF. CDR3 nucleotide sequence: TGCGCCAGCAGCTTGGGTGGCAGTACTAACTATGGCTACACCTTC.

This chain links TRBV6-6 with TRBJ2-3; maybe TRBD2 (7 bases). Deletions cut 6 bases from V and 2 bases from J, with 15 bases between. The CDR3 is made up of 15 amino acids. Germline lookup yields CDR1 MNHNY and CDR2 SVGAGI (reference sequence). The CDR3 DNA follows: TGTGCCAGCAGAGACCGGGGGGACAACACAGATACGCAGTATTTT. This gives the protein CASRDRGDNTDTQYF.

The chain recombines TRBV5-1 with TRBJ1-3; a possible D gene is TRBD1 (6 bases). Trimming pared 3 bases from V and 0 bases from J, leaving 13 bases between. The CDR3 length is 16 residues. Germline CDR1 is SGHRS and CDR2 is YFSETQ. The chain's CDR3 is CASSSRPGASGNTIYF. The DNA for the CDR3 is TGCGCCAGCAGCTCGAGGCCAGGGGCCTCTGGAAACACCATATATTTT.

This chain joins TRBV6-6 and TRBJ2-1; a weak D match, TRBD2 (6 bases). Per germline, CDR1 MNHNY and CDR2 SVGAGI (reference sequence). Trimming removed 4 bases at V and 12 bases at J, with 10 bases between. The CDR3 runs 11 residues. CDR3 amino acids: CASSSQGGQFF. The DNA of the CDR3 is TGTGCCAGCAGTTCCCAGGGAGGGCAGTTCTTC.

In this sample, this clone turned up once. The chain joins TRBV3-1 (or the pseudogene TRBV3-2) to TRBJ2-5, with a weak D call TRBD2 (5 bases). This CDR3 region has 12 residues. V lost 4 bases to trimming and J lost 7 bases, with 10 bases between them. Germline V gives CDR1 LGHDT, CDR2 YNNKEL (reference sequence). For the CDR3, the DNA is TGTGCCAGCAGCCCGACTAAGTGGACCCAGTACTTC. It translates to CASSPTKWTQYF.

As to this clone: Other DNA sequences in this specimen translate into the identical CDR3. The J gene is TRBJ1-1, the V gene TRBV19, with 7 bases fitting TRBD1. Germline loops: CDR1 LNHDA, CDR2 SQIVND (reference sequence). Germline trimming cut 7 bases from V and 4 bases from J; bases unmatched to any gene: 6. There are 13 residues in the CDR3. DNA for the CDR3: TGTGCCAGTACCCGACAGGGCCCCACTGAAGCTTTCTTT. Its protein product is CASTRQGPTEAFF. Full variable domain (rest looked up from reference TRBV19 and TRBJ1-1): DGGITQSPKYLFRKEGQNVTLSCEQNLNHDAMYWYRQDPGQGLRLIYYSQIVNDFQKGDIAEGYSVSREKKESFPLTVTSAQKNPTAFYLCASTRQGPTEAFFGQGTRLTVV.

In its sample, this clone was seen once. The V gene is TRBV5-4, the J gene TRBJ2-5; 10 bases are shared with TRBD2. Germline CDR1 and CDR2: SGHNT and YYREEE (reference sequence). J lost 5 bases, V lost 7 bases, and 8 bases had no gene match. The CDR3 is made up of 14 amino acids. The CDR3 nucleotides read TGTGCCAGCCACCCGGGACTAGCGACGGAGACCCAGTACTTC. Its translation: CASHPGLATETQYF. The whole variable domain, filled in from reference TRBV5-4 and TRBJ2-5, reads ETGVTQSPTHLIKTRGQQVTLRCSSQSGHNTVSWYQQALGQGPQFIFQYYREEENGRGNFPPRFSGLQFPNYSSELNVNALELDDSALYLCASHPGLATETQYFGPGTRLLVL.

This clone was found once. The chain combines TRBV5-1 with TRBJ2-1; D might be TRBD1 (6 bases). V gave up 0 bases and J gave up 0 bases, with 10 bases separating them. Germline V gene sequence: CDR1 SGHRS, CDR2 YFSETQ. The CDR3 spans 16 residues. CDR3 residues: CASSLEGVGSYNEQFF. The CDR3 DNA reads as TGCGCCAGCAGCTTGGAGGGGGTGGGCTCCTACAATGAGCAGTTCTTC.

This sequence joins TRBV28 and TRBJ1-2; TRBD1 matches 11 bases. Germline V gives CDR1 MDHEN, CDR2 SYDVKM. V shed 10 bases, J shed 2 bases, and the junction held 12 bases outside the gene matches. The CDR3 runs to 16 residues. In DNA, the CDR3 is TGTGCCACCGACCAGGGACAGGGGGGTAACAACTATGGCTACACCTTC. This codes for CATDQGQGGNNYGYTF.

The chain combines TRBV18 with TRBJ2-1; no definite D call. V gave up 2 bases and J gave up 9 bases, with 8 bases separating them. The CDR3 is 12 amino acids. CDR1 and CDR2 (germline): KGHSH, LQKENI. CDR3 amino acids: CASSPEWFEQFF. The CDR3 nucleotides are TGTGCCAGCTCACCAGAGTGGTTTGAGCAGTTCTTC.

This clone was detected only once. V gene TRBV28 combines with J gene TRBJ1-5, with D unclear. The CDR3 has 14 residues. The V end was cut by 6 bases, the J end by 4 bases, with 13 bases between. CDR1 and CDR2 from the germline V gene are MDHEN and SYDVKM. In DNA, the CDR3 is TGTGCCAGCAGCTCCTGGACGGGGAATCAGCCCCAGCATTTT. It is translated as CASSSWTGNQPQHF. The full variable domain, rest sourced from reference TRBV28 and TRBJ1-5, is DVKVTQSSRYLVKRTGEKVFLECVQDMDHENMFWYRQDPGLGLRLIYFSYDVKMKEKGDIPEGYSVSREKKERFSLILESASTNQTSMYLCASSSWTGNQPQHFGDGTRLSIL.

This chain uses TRBV18 with TRBJ1-1, with no clear D. Trimming took 2 bases from V and 4 from J, leaving 17 bases between them. CDR1 and CDR2 from the germline V gene are KGHSH and LQKENI. The CDR3 is made up of 16 amino acids. The chain's CDR3 is CASSPYIVGRFTEAFF. The DNA for the CDR3 is TGTGCCAGCTCACCATATATAGTTGGGAGATTCACTGAAGCTTTCTTT.

This chain connects TRBV18 to TRBJ1-2; 7 positions match TRBD1. V trimming: 4 bases; J trimming: 4 bases; junction bases outside the gene matches: 6. CDR1 and CDR2 from the germline V gene are KGHSH and LQKENI. The CDR3 runs to 14 residues. CDR3 residues: CASSLGQATYGYTF. The CDR3 DNA reads as TGTGCCAGCTCACTTGGACAGGCAACCTATGGCTACACCTTC.

The rearrangement uses TRBV5-1 and TRBJ2-3, with 10 bases that match TRBD2. The junction had 5 bases not matched to a gene; V was cut back by 4 bases and J by 6 bases. This CDR3 has 14 amino acids. The germline V gene has CDR1 SGHRS and CDR2 YFSETQ. CDR3 nucleotide sequence: TGCGCCAGCAGCCCTCTAGCGGGAGAGGATACGCAGTATTTT. It encodes CASSPLAGEDTQYF.

About this clone itself: This sample includes further DNA sequences coding for the same CDR3. The J gene is TRBJ1-2, the V gene TRBV12-3 or TRBV12-4; 7 nucleotides align to TRBD1. V lost 6 bases to trimming and J lost 2 bases; unmatched junction nucleotides: 3. This CDR3 contains 13 residues. CDR3 sequence (DNA): TGTGCCAGCAGCCCGGACAGGAACTATGGCTACACCTTC. It is translated as CASSPDRNYGYTF.

This chain connects TRBV9 to TRBJ1-1; D gene unclear. The CDR3 extends over 14 amino acids. CDR1 is SGDLS, CDR2 YYNGEE, per germline. The germline V and J ends were trimmed by 1 base and 1 base, with 8 bases remaining between them. The CDR3 protein is CASSVRSGNTEAFF. The CDR3 DNA is TGTGCCAGCAGCGTACGGTCGGGGAACACTGAAGCTTTCTTT.

The rearrangement links TRBV3-1 (or the pseudogene TRBV3-2) to TRBJ1-2; 7 bases fit TRBD1. The CDR3 has 19 residues. Germline lookup yields CDR1 LGHDT and CDR2 YNNKEL (reference sequence). The ends lost 6 bases at V and 2 bases at J; junction bases unmatched: 21. The chain's CDR3 is CASRPNTGAISRPNYGYTF. CDR3 bases: TGTGCCAGCAGGCCTAACACAGGGGCGATTTCTCGTCCCAACTATGGCTACACCTTC.